This passage covers 25 T cell receptor beta chains from one sample sequenced in a study of CD8 T cells in ankylosing spondylitis. General study points: What seemed typical of ankylosing spondylitis blood was a TCR beta motif built from roughly 8 highly homologous variants.

TCRdb passed the 5' RACE reads through MiXCR, listing each CDR3 protein once. The table includes 750,000 to 850,000 distinct CDR3 sequences, roughly 12% detected once. Their recognized antigens are unknown. The sequencing input was blood, either unsorted or a sorted T cell fraction (not recorded which). These receptors originate from a male donor with ankylosing spondylitis.

The rearrangement links TRBV7-2 to TRBJ2-7, with 7 bases matching TRBD1. The CDR3 spans 15 residues. Germline V gives CDR1 SGHTA, CDR2 FQGNSA. V shed 5 bases and J 1 base; nucleotides not matched to a gene: 8. The CDR3 DNA is TGTGCCAGCAGCGCCCCGTTGGGACAGTCCTACGAGCAGTACTTC. This codes for CASSAPLGQSYEQYF.

This sequence joins TRBV5-1 and TRBJ1-2; D might be TRBD1 (5 bases). This CDR3 region has 16 residues. With 5 bases removed from V and 4 bases from J, the gap between germline ends came to 21 bases. The germline gives CDR1 SGHRS, CDR2 YFSETQ. The CDR3 sequence: CASSQDSFRGAYGYTF. The CDR3, as DNA: TGCGCCAGCAGTCAAGACAGCTTCAGAGGGGCCTATGGCTACACCTTC.

CDR3 DNA: TGCAGTGCGATTTCGGGGGCAACTAATGAAAAACTGTTTTTT. This encodes CSAISGATNEKLFF. This chain uses TRBV20-1 with TRBJ1-4; possibly TRBD1 for D (5 bases). V lost 6 bases, J lost 0 bases, and 11 bases lay in between. CDR3 length: 14 residues. In germline, CDR1 is DFQATT, CDR2 SNEGSKA (reference sequence).

This chain links TRBV4-3 with TRBJ1-6, with no clear D. Germline loops: CDR1 LGHNA, CDR2 YSLEER. The ends were cut back, 0 bases at V and 0 bases at J, with 9 bases in the middle. This CDR3 is 17 amino acids long. The CDR3 region has the DNA TGCGCCAGCAGCCAAGAGACCTTAAGCTCCTATAATTCACCCCTCCACTTT. It codes for CASSQETLSSYNSPLHF.

V gene TRBV20-1 combines with J gene TRBJ2-7; TRBD2 aligns across 12 bases. This CDR3 contains 14 residues. The junction had 5 bases not matched to a gene; V was cut back by 3 bases and J by 5 bases. CDR1 DFQATT and CDR2 SNEGSKA come from the germline V gene (reference sequence). The CDR3 protein is CSARWASGRDEQYF. In nucleotides, the CDR3 is TGCAGTGCTAGGTGGGCTAGCGGGAGGGACGAGCAGTACTTC.

There are many counts of this clonotype. This chain uses TRBV28 with TRBJ2-1; 8 positions match TRBD2. V dropped 5 bases and J dropped 7; count of bases not matched to a gene: 13. CDR1 is MDHEN, CDR2 SYDVKM, per germline. This CDR3 is 16 amino acids long. CDR3 sequence: CASSLPGARGENEQFF. The CDR3, as DNA: TGTGCCAGCAGTCTACCAGGGGCGCGGGGGGAAAATGAGCAGTTCTTC. The entire variable domain, with the rest obtained from reference TRBV28 and TRBJ2-1, is as follows: DVKVTQSSRYLVKRTGEKVFLECVQDMDHENMFWYRQDPGLGLRLIYFSYDVKMKEKGDIPEGYSVSREKKERFSLILESASTNQTSMYLCASSLPGARGENEQFFGPGTRLTVL.

The table lists this clonotype with a few counts. The chain employs TRBV20-1 and TRBJ1-1, with D possibly TRBD1 on 5 matching bases. The CDR3 length is 13 residues. Between the trimmed V and J ends, which lost 5 bases and 4 bases, there was a span of 14 bases. CDR1 and CDR2 from the germline V gene are DFQATT and SNEGSKA (reference sequence). This CDR3 reads CSAGGGTFTEAFF. In nucleotides, the CDR3 is TGCAGTGCTGGCGGTGGGACTTTCACTGAAGCTTTCTTT.

The chain is built from TRBV6-2 or TRBV6-3 and TRBJ2-3, with TRBD1 as a possible D gene (6 bases). Trimming stripped 5 bases from V and 5 bases from J, with 11 bases between. The length of the CDR3 is 13 residues. CDR1 and CDR2 from the germline V gene are MNHEY and SVGEGT. Here the CDR3 reads CASSGQRVDTQYF. The CDR3 DNA reads TGTGCCAGCAGTGGACAGCGCGTAGATACGCAGTATTTT.

The rearrangement links TRBV5-1 to TRBJ2-1, with D perhaps TRBD2 (5 bases). The length of the CDR3 is 16 residues. The germline V gene has CDR1 SGHRS and CDR2 YFSETQ. Trimming left V 6 bases short and J 6 bases short, with 22 bases between. DNA for the CDR3: TGCGCCAGCAAGGAGCCGGGTGGCGGGTTGGGCAATGAGCAGTTCTTC. Its translation: CASKEPGGGLGNEQFF. The complete variable domain, with remaining parts taken from reference TRBV5-1 and TRBJ2-1, reads KAGVTQTPRYLIKTRGQQVTLSCSPISGHRSVSWYQQTPGQGLQFLFEYFSETQRNKGNFPGRFSGRQFSNSRSEMNVSTLELGDSALYLCASKEPGGGLGNEQFFGPGTRLTVL.

There are many counts of this clonotype. The V call is TRBV12-3 or TRBV12-4, the J call TRBJ1-2; 7 bases match TRBD1. The CDR3 length is 13 residues. With V trimmed by 6 bases and J by 4 bases, 5 bases remained unmatched. The CDR3: CASSLGQFYGYTF. CDR3 coding DNA: TGTGCCAGCAGCTTGGGACAGTTCTATGGCTACACCTTC.

V is TRBV7-9 and J is TRBJ2-3, with D possibly called TRBD1 or TRBD2 (5 bases each). The CDR3 runs 17 residues. Germline lookup yields CDR1 SEHNR and CDR2 FQNEAQ (reference sequence). V dropped 5 bases and J dropped 4 bases, with 22 bases sitting between them. CDR3 sequence reads: CASSEDGAIRDPDTQYF. The CDR3 DNA reads as TGTGCCAGCAGCGAGGACGGGGCCATCCGAGACCCAGATACGCAGTATTTT.

This clonotype showed up just a few times. The rearrangement links TRBV20-1 to TRBJ2-5, with 8 bases matching TRBD1. The CDR3 is made up of 15 amino acids. Germline-derived CDR1 and CDR2 are DFQATT and SNEGSKA (reference sequence). The V segment lost 4 bases and the J segment 2 bases; nucleotides outside the gene matches: 9. For the CDR3, the DNA is TGCAGTGCTAAAAGACAGGGGACAAGTCAAGAGACCCAGTACTTC. Protein sequence: CSAKRQGTSQETQYF.

The rearrangement joins TRBV5-1 to TRBJ2-1; 10 bases match TRBD2. The CDR3 has 17 amino acids. Per germline, CDR1 SGHRS and CDR2 YFSETQ. V shed 1 base, J shed 1 base, and the junction held 5 bases outside the gene matches. The CDR3 loop reads CASSLRTSGQSYNEQFF. In DNA, the CDR3 is TGCGCCAGCAGCTTGAGGACTAGCGGCCAATCCTACAATGAGCAGTTCTTC. The whole variable domain, remainder taken from reference TRBV5-1 and TRBJ2-1, is KAGVTQTPRYLIKTRGQQVTLSCSPISGHRSVSWYQQTPGQGLQFLFEYFSETQRNKGNFPGRFSGRQFSNSRSEMNVSTLELGDSALYLCASSLRTSGQSYNEQFFGPGTRLTVL.

This sequence joins TRBV29-1 and TRBJ1-4, with D possibly being TRBD1 (6 bases). Trimming removed 5 bases at V and 8 bases at J, with 18 bases between. Germline CDR1 and CDR2: SQVTM and ANQGSEA. The CDR3 is made up of 14 amino acids. CDR3 region: CSVTHTGFGEKLFF. In DNA, the CDR3 is TGCAGCGTTACCCATACAGGGTTTGGAGAAAAACTGTTTTTT.

This clonotype was picked up a small number of times. The V call is TRBV6-2 or TRBV6-3, the J call TRBJ2-7, with 7 bases that match TRBD1. V shed 5 bases and J 3 bases; nucleotides not matched to a gene: 7. Germline CDR1 reads MNHEY; CDR2 reads SVGEGT. The CDR3 loop spans 14 amino acids. The CDR3 DNA reads as TGTGCCAGCAGTCGAACTGACAGGGTCTACGAGCAGTACTTC. Protein product: CASSRTDRVYEQYF.

This clonotype appeared a few times. The rearrangement joins TRBV29-1 to TRBJ2-7, with D perhaps matching TRBD1 (6 bases). CDR1 is SQVTM and CDR2 is ANQGSEA in the germline V gene. CDR3 length: 13 amino acids. Trimming took off 6 bases at V and 5 bases at J, with 17 bases between the two ends. The CDR3 here is CSVRNLNRDEQYF. CDR3 in DNA: TGCAGCGTCCGTAATTTAAACAGGGACGAGCAGTACTTC.

In this sample, this clonotype turned up many times. This chain connects TRBV5-1 to TRBJ1-1; D remains unclear. V lost 0 bases, J lost 1 base, and 7 bases lay in between. This CDR3 comprises 14 residues. Germline CDR1 reads SGHRS; CDR2 reads YFSETQ. CDR3 sequence (DNA): TGCGCCAGCAGCTTGGCCTATGGGAACACTGAAGCTTTCTTT. This sequence encodes CASSLAYGNTEAFF.

In its sample, this clonotype was seen a few times. The V gene is TRBV10-3, the J gene TRBJ1-2; D call uncertain. The CDR3 runs 13 residues. The germline CDR1 and CDR2 sequences are ENHRY and SYGVKD. V lost 0 bases and J 4 bases, leaving 6 bases between the germline ends. CDR3 bases: TGTGCCATCAGTGAGTCCGGGAGCTATGGCTACACCTTC. Protein product: CAISESGSYGYTF.

This clonotype appeared many times. The J gene is TRBJ1-5, the V gene TRBV10-3, with D unresolved. CDR3 length: 15 residues. Germline CDR1 is ENHRY and CDR2 is SYGVKD. V lost 3 bases and J 0 bases, leaving 9 bases between the germline ends. CDR3: CAISDRDDSNQPQHF. As DNA, the CDR3 is TGTGCCATCAGTGATCGGGATGATAGCAATCAGCCCCAGCATTTT.

This clonotype was counted many times. This sequence joins TRBV10-3 and TRBJ2-2; D is perhaps TRBD1 (8 bases). Trimming left V 6 bases short and J 2 bases short, with 16 bases between. The CDR3 contains 16 residues. Germline V gene lookup returns CDR1 ENHRY and CDR2 SYGVKD. Written as DNA, the CDR3 is TGTGCCATCAGGGGGAGCGGGACAGGTAACACCGGGGAGCTGTTTTTT. Encoded protein: CAIRGSGTGNTGELFF.

This sequence joins TRBV6-1 and TRBJ2-1, with unresolved D. CDR3 length: 15 amino acids. Per germline, CDR1 MNHNS and CDR2 SASEGT. The germline V and J ends were trimmed by 7 bases and 2 bases, with 15 bases remaining between them. The CDR3 protein is CASMRSSGAYNEQFF. The DNA of the CDR3 is TGTGCCAGCATGCGCAGTTCGGGTGCCTACAATGAGCAGTTCTTC.

This clonotype was recorded many times. This chain links TRBV29-1 with TRBJ1-2, with D possibly TRBD1 on 6 matching bases. The germline V gene encodes CDR1 SQVTM and CDR2 ANQGSEA. V was pared by 4 bases and J by 0 bases, with 15 bases between. This CDR3 has 15 amino acids. DNA of the CDR3: TGCAGCGTTGTCGGGGGGCAGGGGACTAACTATGGCTACACCTTC. Translating gives CSVVGGQGTNYGYTF.

This clonotype has at least ten counts. The chain combines TRBV7-2 with TRBJ1-3; the D is unclear. The germline V gene has CDR1 SGHTA and CDR2 FQGNSA. V was trimmed by 5 bases and J by 1 base, leaving 6 bases between them. CDR3 length equals 13 residues. The CDR3 coding sequence is TGTGCCAGCAGCGGCCGGTCTGGAAACACCATATATTTT. Translated, it gives CASSGRSGNTIYF.

J is TRBJ1-2 and V is TRBV18, with TRBD1 identical over 7 bases. The V and J ends lost 6 bases and 8 bases, in that order; junction bases with no gene match: 9. The CDR3 is 13 amino acids. Germline loops: CDR1 KGHSH, CDR2 LQKENI. The CDR3 DNA reads as TGTGCCAGCTCGTCCCGGGACAGAGCGGGCTACACCTTC. Translated: CASSSRDRAGYTF. Variable domain in full (rest from reference TRBV18 and TRBJ1-2): NAGVMQNPRHLVRRRGQEARLRCSPMKGHSHVYWYRQLPEEGLKFMVYLQKENIIDESGMPKERFSAEFPKEGPSILRIQQVVRGDSAAYFCASSSRDRAGYTFGSGTRLTVV.

The V call is TRBV2, the J call TRBJ1-2; perhaps TRBD1 as D (5 bases). The germline V and J ends were trimmed by 6 bases and 1 base, with 15 bases remaining between them. Germline CDR1 and CDR2: SNHLY and FYNNEI. This CDR3 is built from 15 residues. The CDR3 nucleotides are TGTGCCAGCAGCCAATACCAGGGAATTAACTATGGCTACACCTTC. Protein sequence: CASSQYQGINYGYTF.